This note documents a single T cell receptor (beta chain) sequence. What it binds is not known. As TCR cDNA was made by 5'RACE template switching, a universal primer site and UMIs were added. TCRdb independently ran MiXCR on the 5' RACE reads; one entry per CDR3 protein. The table lists 150,000 or so distinct CDR3 sequences, about a tenth of them singletons, with under 40% in the top ten. This entry comes from a study of T cells after yellow fever vaccination. Overall study context: In the case of low-cell-number fractions, SMART-Seq v4 Ultra Low Input was used for preparation. General observations from the study: Most primary-vaccination clones reappeared after the booster (about 97% CD4, 75% to 90% CD8).

The CDR3 extends over 16 amino acids. Germline V gives CDR1 SGHNT, CDR2 YYREEE (reference sequence). V shed 0 bases, J shed 2 bases, and the junction held 5 bases outside the gene matches. This chain uses TRBV5-4 with TRBJ2-3, with 8 bases aligning to TRBD1. The TCR comes from a man in his late teens or twenties who received the YFV17D yellow fever vaccine. Sequenced here: CD8+ T cells sorted from PBMCs, sampled 45 days after the yellow fever booster vaccination. The CDR3 region is CASSLAGGKTTDTQYF. CDR3 nucleotide sequence: TGTGCCAGCAGCTTGGCAGGGGGCAAGACCACAGATACGCAGTATTTT.